The 21 T cell receptor beta chains presented below share a single source sample, sequenced in a study of PD-L1 blockade in urothelial cancer. Repertoires were generated with immunoSEQ multiplex PCR, while TCRdb's copy carries only in-frame clones and drops some. The table shows more than 45,000 clones, with approximately 84% occurring only once. The time point is: peripheral blood 6 weeks after treatment start. The source was PBMCs, collected around atezolizumab (anti-PD-L1) treatment. Receptors were obtained from a man aged 60 to 69 with urothelial cancer.

The rearrangement uses TRBV28 and TRBJ1-5, with a possible D match to TRBD1 (5 bases). Germline V lookup: CDR1 MDHEN, CDR2 SYDVKM. V lost 6 bases and J 5 bases, leaving 17 bases between the germline ends. CDR3 length: 15 residues. CDR3 region: CASREGGEGDQPQHF. CDR3 coding DNA: TGTGCCAGCAGAGAGGGAGGGGAGGGTGATCAGCCCCAGCATTTT.

The chain is built from TRBV10-2 and TRBJ2-1; perhaps TRBD2 as D (6 bases). CDR3 length: 14 residues. Germline V gene lookup returns CDR1 WSHSY and CDR2 SAAADI. Trimming pared 9 bases from V and 4 bases from J, leaving 16 bases between. CDR3 residues: CASRISGAYNEQFF. Written as DNA, the CDR3 is TGCGCCAGTAGGATTAGCGGAGCTTACAATGAGCAGTTCTTC.

This rearrangement joins TRBV19 to TRBJ2-7; 8 bases agree with TRBD1. Per the germline V gene, CDR1 is LNHDA and CDR2 is SQIVND (reference sequence). After removal of 5 bases from V and 2 bases from J, the junction contained 11 bases not matched to a gene. The CDR3 runs to 16 residues. CDR3 sequence: CASSLDRESLAYEQYF. The CDR3 bases are TGTGCCAGTAGTCTGGACAGGGAATCTTTAGCCTACGAGCAGTACTTC.

The chain combines TRBV5-1 with TRBJ2-5, with TRBD2 as a possible D gene (5 bases). Germline assignment: CDR1 SGHRS and CDR2 YFSETQ. CDR3 length: 13 residues. Trimming pared 0 bases from V and 5 bases from J, leaving 8 bases between. The chain's CDR3 is CASSLGGEETQYF. As DNA, the CDR3 is TGCGCCAGCAGCTTGGGGGGAGAGGAGACCCAGTACTTC.

The chain uses TRBV5-1 and TRBJ2-2, with D possibly TRBD2 on 6 matching bases. Deletions cut 4 bases from V and 7 bases from J, with 14 bases between. The CDR3 has 14 residues. The germline CDR1 and CDR2 sequences are SGHRS and YFSETQ. As DNA, the CDR3 is TGCGCCAGCAGCCCGGTCGGGGGTAGCGGGGAGCTGTTTTTT. This encodes CASSPVGGSGELFF.

The chain links TRBV5-5 to TRBJ2-5; D perhaps matches TRBD2 (6 bases). This CDR3 has 15 amino acids. Germline assignment: CDR1 SGHKS and CDR2 YYEKEE (reference sequence). Deletions cut 2 bases from V and 5 bases from J, with 16 bases between. CDR3 nucleotide sequence: TGTGCCAGCAGCTTAGGGGCGGGGAATTTGGAGACCCAGTACTTC. Encoded protein: CASSLGAGNLETQYF.

The chain couples TRBV19 to TRBJ1-1; 7 bases fit TRBD1. V lost 5 bases, J lost 7 bases, and 7 bases stayed unmatched. This CDR3 comprises 13 residues. CDR1 LNHDA and CDR2 SQIVND come from the germline V gene (reference sequence). The CDR3 nucleotides are TGTGCCAGTAGTTCTACGGGGGACAGTGAAGCTTTCTTT. Its translation: CASSSTGDSEAFF.

The chain recombines TRBV19 with TRBJ2-7; 11 positions agree with TRBD2. This CDR3 contains 13 residues. With V trimmed by 2 bases and J by 6 bases, 0 bases remained unmatched. Germline lookup yields CDR1 LNHDA and CDR2 SQIVND (reference sequence). The DNA of the CDR3 is TGTGCCAGTAGTATAACTAGCGGGGGCGAGCAGTACTTC. Encoded protein: CASSITSGGEQYF.

The chain couples TRBV7-8 to TRBJ2-7; 12 bases fit TRBD2. The V segment lost 5 bases and the J segment 5 bases; nucleotides outside the gene matches: 7. The length of the CDR3 is 15 residues. The germline CDR1 and CDR2 sequences are SGHVS and FQNEAQ. In DNA form, the CDR3 reads TGTGCCAGCAGCCTCTCCCTAGCGGGGGGGAACGAGCAGTACTTC. The encoded protein is CASSLSLAGGNEQYF. Using reference TRBV7-8 and TRBJ2-7 for the parts outside the CDR3, the full variable domain is GAGVSQSPRYKVAKRGQDVALRCDPISGHVSLFWYQQALGQGPEFLTYFQNEAQLDKSGLPSDRFFAERPEGSVSTLKIQRTQQEDSAVYLCASSLSLAGGNEQYFGPGTRLTVT.

This chain connects TRBV4-1 to TRBJ1-1, with D unresolved. Deletions cut 4 bases from V and 1 base from J, with 13 bases between. This CDR3 is 15 amino acids long. The V gene's germline CDR1 is MGHRA and CDR2 YSYEKL. CDR3: CASSPFGSGNTEAFF. The CDR3 DNA is TGCGCCAGCAGCCCTTTCGGGTCGGGGAACACTGAAGCTTTCTTT.

This clone was observed a few times. This chain links TRBV6-1 with TRBJ1-1, with unresolved D. The V gene's germline CDR1 is MNHNS and CDR2 SASEGT. The V end was cut by 2 bases, the J end by 0 bases, with 7 bases between. This CDR3 has 14 residues. In DNA, the CDR3 is TGTGCCAGCAGTGAATTAGCAGTGAACACTGAAGCTTTCTTT. It yields the protein CASSELAVNTEAFF.

The V gene is TRBV27, the J gene TRBJ2-2; 7 nucleotides match TRBD1. J was trimmed by 0 bases and V by 5 bases; bases with no gene match: 3. The CDR3 totals 15 residues. Germline V gene lookup returns CDR1 MNHEY and CDR2 SMNVEV (reference sequence). CDR3 DNA sequence: TGTGCCAGCAGTCGGACAGGAGCGAACACCGGGGAGCTGTTTTTT. It translates to CASSRTGANTGELFF.

This chain joins TRBV7-2 and TRBJ2-3, with TRBD2 identical over 7 bases. The germline V gene has CDR1 SGHTA and CDR2 FQGNSA. The V and J ends lost 9 bases and 4 bases, in that order; junction bases with no gene match: 7. CDR3 length equals 13 residues. The CDR3 spells CASTRGVADTQYF. The CDR3, as DNA: TGTGCCAGTACTCGGGGGGTGGCAGATACGCAGTATTTT.

The V call is TRBV6-5, the J call TRBJ1-2; D gene ambiguous. This CDR3 is built from 12 residues. V was cut by 4 bases and J by 4 bases, with 7 bases left in between. Germline-derived CDR1 and CDR2 are MNHEY and SVGAGI. The CDR3: CASSLSGYGYTF. CDR3 nucleotide sequence: TGTGCCAGCAGTTTATCGGGCTATGGCTACACCTTC.

The chain combines TRBV6-5 with TRBJ1-3; D is perhaps TRBD1 (6 bases). The germline V and J ends were trimmed by 7 bases and 2 bases, with 9 bases remaining between them. There are 13 residues in the CDR3. Germline CDR1 MNHEY, CDR2 SVGAGI. The CDR3 nucleotides are TGTGCCAGCACCAGGGGAGCTGGAAACACCATATATTTT. Translating gives CASTRGAGNTIYF.

The CDR3 loop reads CASSLQIRGESGYTF. The CDR3, as DNA: TGTGCCAGCAGCCTCCAGATCAGGGGTGAGAGTGGCTACACCTTC. The chain is built from TRBV4-2 and TRBJ1-2; a possible D gene is TRBD1 (6 bases). V was cut by 4 bases and J by 7 bases, with 19 bases left in between. Germline V gene data show CDR1 as LGHNA and CDR2 as YNFKEQ. This CDR3 has 15 amino acids.

J is TRBJ1-4 and V is TRBV7-9; D unresolved. Trimming left V 5 bases short and J 8 bases short, with 12 bases between. The germline gives CDR1 SEHNR, CDR2 FQNEAQ (reference sequence). This CDR3 has 13 residues. DNA for the CDR3: TGTGCCAGCAGCCGTCAATTGAGCGAAAAACTGTTTTTT. Translation: CASSRQLSEKLFF. Full variable domain (rest looked up from reference TRBV7-9 and TRBJ1-4): DTGVSQNPRHKITKRGQNVTFRCDPISEHNRLYWYRQTLGQGPEFLTYFQNEAQLEKSRLLSDRFSAERPKGSFSTLEIQRTEQGDSAMYLCASSRQLSEKLFFGSGTQLSVL.

The chain employs TRBV15 and TRBJ2-7; TRBD2 agrees at 8 bases. Per the germline V gene, CDR1 is LNHNV and CDR2 is YYDKDF (reference sequence). J was trimmed by 6 bases and V by 2 bases; bases with no gene match: 9. CDR3 length: 15 residues. In DNA form, the CDR3 reads TGTGCCACCAGCAGAACCGCCGGGACTAGATCCGAGCAGTACTTC. It codes for CATSRTAGTRSEQYF.

V is TRBV12-5 and J is TRBJ1-1; tentative D call: TRBD1 (6 bases). This CDR3 contains 16 residues. Germline CDR1 reads LGHNT; CDR2 reads FRNRAP. V was cut by 1 base and J by 0 bases, with 12 bases left in between. CDR3 sequence reads: CASGLATGFMNTEAFF. The CDR3 coding sequence is TGTGCTAGTGGTTTGGCCACAGGGTTTATGAACACTGAAGCTTTCTTT.

The J gene is TRBJ2-1, the V gene TRBV5-1; weak D call: TRBD2 (5 bases). CDR3 size: 14 residues. V gave up 0 bases and J gave up 7 bases, with 11 bases separating them. The germline CDR1 and CDR2 sequences are SGHRS and YFSETQ. The CDR3 spells CASSLGRGGNEQFF. The CDR3 DNA follows: TGCGCCAGCAGCTTGGGACGGGGTGGTAATGAGCAGTTCTTC. The full variable domain, its missing parts supplied by reference TRBV5-1 and TRBJ2-1, is KAGVTQTPRYLIKTRGQQVTLSCSPISGHRSVSWYQQTPGQGLQFLFEYFSETQRNKGNFPGRFSGRQFSNSRSEMNVSTLELGDSALYLCASSLGRGGNEQFFGPGTRLTVL.

CDR3: CASSQDGRQGIGELFF. The DNA for the CDR3 is TGTGCCAGCAGCCAAGACGGCAGACAGGGGATCGGGGAGCTGTTTTTT. This chain uses TRBV4-2 with TRBJ2-2; TRBD1 matches 8 bases. J was trimmed by 7 bases and V by 0 bases; bases with no gene match: 7. In germline, CDR1 is LGHNA, CDR2 YNFKEQ. The length of the CDR3 is 16 residues.